The 18 T cell receptor beta chains in this list originate from one sample, sequenced in a study of a mutant IDH1 vaccine in newly diagnosed glioma. Profiled with immunoSEQ multiplex PCR; TCRdb holds only in-frame clones, not every one. The sample records over 55,000 clones, roughly 80% being singletons. Time point meaning: week 11, during vaccination. A single vaccine dose contained 300 ug of mutant IDH1 20-mer peptide, and topical imiquimod was used with it. For these receptors, no antigen is known. The source was PBMCs, collected from a glioma patient whose treatment included an IDH1 peptide vaccine. The receptor source for this set is a man aged 30 to 39 with glioma.

The chain combines TRBV27 with TRBJ2-5, with 7 bases matching TRBD1. The closer fit of TRBJ2-7 to the DNA end suggests the J call may be wrong. Germline loops: CDR1 MNHEY, CDR2 SMNVEV (reference sequence). CDR3 length: 14 amino acids. The chain's CDR3 is CASSVRDSTYEQYF. The CDR3 coding sequence is TGTGCCAGCAGTGTCCGGGACAGCACCTACGAGCAGTACTTC.

The rearrangement joins TRBV7-9 to TRBJ2-5; either TRBD1 or TRBD2 may fit D (7 bases each). Germline CDR1 SEHNR, CDR2 FQNEAQ (reference sequence). This CDR3 has 15 amino acids. V was clipped by 3 bases and J by 4 bases, with 15 bases between them. CDR3 nucleotides: TGTGCCAGCAGCTTGGAGCGGGACAGAAGAGAGACCCAGTACTTC. It is translated as CASSLERDRRETQYF. Complete variable domain (other parts from reference TRBV7-9 and TRBJ2-5): DTGVSQNPRHKITKRGQNVTFRCDPISEHNRLYWYRQTLGQGPEFLTYFQNEAQLEKSRLLSDRFSAERPKGSFSTLEIQRTEQGDSAMYLCASSLERDRRETQYFGPGTRLLVL.

This clone was detected only a few times. Other DNA sequences in this sample translate to the same CDR3. The V call is TRBV5-4, the J call TRBJ1-2; TRBD1 agrees at 7 bases. CDR3 size: 16 residues. With 4 bases clipped from V and 2 bases from J, the junction kept 11 bases outside the gene matches. Germline loops: CDR1 SGHNT, CDR2 YYREEE (reference sequence). CDR3 residues: CASSPGGRDTNYGYTF. CDR3 bases: TGTGCCAGCAGCCCAGGGGGACGGGACACGAACTATGGCTACACCTTC.

The V call is TRBV29-1, the J call TRBJ2-5; no reliable D call. The DNA matches TRBJ2-7 better at its end, which makes the J call doubtful. From germline, CDR1 is SQVTM and CDR2 ANQGSEA. The CDR3 contains 12 residues. This CDR3 is CSVPGSTYEQYF. CDR3 DNA sequence: TGCAGCGTTCCTGGGTCAACCTACGAGCAGTACTTC.

This rearrangement joins TRBV5-8 to TRBJ2-7, with D tentatively TRBD1 (6 bases). CDR1 and CDR2 from the germline V gene are SGHTS and YDEGEE. CDR3 length equals 14 residues. Trimming took 4 bases from V and 2 from J, leaving 13 bases between them. In DNA, the CDR3 is TGTGCCAGCAGCCACAGGGTTCAAACCTACGAGCAGTACTTC. As protein: CASSHRVQTYEQYF.

This chain connects TRBV5-6 to TRBJ2-7; D unclear. The CDR3 spans 14 residues. Germline V gene data show CDR1 as SGHDT and CDR2 as YYEEEE. V lost 1 base to trimming and J lost 0 bases, with 8 bases between them. The CDR3: CASSLTPFSYEQYF. For the CDR3, the DNA is TGTGCCAGCAGCTTGACCCCCTTCTCCTACGAGCAGTACTTC.

The chain uses TRBV6-6 and TRBJ1-5; 8 positions match TRBD1. The germline V gene has CDR1 MNHNY and CDR2 SVGAGI (reference sequence). The CDR3 length is 15 residues. Trimming removed 5 bases from V and 3 bases from J; junction bases left unmatched: 6. The CDR3 spells CASSARQGHNQPQHF. In nucleotides, the CDR3 is TGTGCCAGCAGTGCCCGACAGGGGCACAATCAGCCCCAGCATTTT.

This CDR3 reads CASSLDLREYYNEQFF. The CDR3, as DNA: TGTGCCAGCAGCTTAGATCTACGGGAGTACTACAATGAGCAGTTCTTC. The chain has TRBV11-2 and TRBJ2-1; perhaps TRBD2 as D (6 bases). With 0 bases removed from V and 3 bases from J, the gap between germline ends came to 12 bases. This CDR3 is built from 16 residues. Germline V CDR1 and CDR2: SGHAT, FQNNGV.

The CDR3: CASSLAPDAQTEAFF. DNA for the CDR3: TGTGCCAGCAGCTTAGCGCCGGACGCACAGACTGAAGCTTTCTTT. This sequence joins TRBV11-1 and TRBJ1-1, with D hard to call. V lost 0 bases, J lost 5 bases, and 13 bases lay in between. Germline V gene data show CDR1 as SGHAT and CDR2 as FQDESV (reference sequence). CDR3 length: 15 amino acids.

V is TRBV28 and J is TRBJ1-6; D gene uncertain. Germline lookup yields CDR1 MDHEN and CDR2 SYDVKM. Trimming pared 5 bases from V and 7 bases from J, leaving 9 bases between. This CDR3 is built from 13 residues. The CDR3 region has the DNA TGTGCCAGCAGTCTGGACCAGAATTCACCCCTCCACTTT. Its protein product is CASSLDQNSPLHF.

This chain uses TRBV10-3 with TRBJ1-5; 7 positions match TRBD1. The length of the CDR3 is 15 residues. Trimming removed 6 bases from V and 0 bases from J; junction bases left unmatched: 5. The germline CDR1 and CDR2 sequences are ENHRY and SYGVKD. CDR3 sequence reads: CAISLQGLSNQPQHF. For the CDR3, the DNA is TGTGCCATCAGCCTACAGGGGCTTAGCAATCAGCCCCAGCATTTT.

The CDR3 bases are TGTGCCAGCAGTAGACAGGGGGCAGTGAACTATGGCTACACCTTC. It translates to CASSRQGAVNYGYTF. V is TRBV2 and J is TRBJ1-2; 10 positions match TRBD1. Germline lookup yields CDR1 SNHLY and CDR2 FYNNEI. V gave up 5 bases and J gave up 2 bases; unmatched junction bases: 5. The CDR3 has 15 residues.

The rearrangement joins TRBV30 to TRBJ2-2; D unclear. V was pared by 1 base and J by 4 bases, with 4 bases between. The CDR3 runs to 12 residues. The germline V gene encodes CDR1 GTSNPN and CDR2 SVGIG (reference sequence). The CDR3 loop is CAWSASTGELFF. CDR3 DNA: TGTGCCTGGAGTGCATCCACCGGGGAGCTGTTTTTT.

This clone was detected only once. J is TRBJ2-1 and V is TRBV4-2, with 8 bases matching TRBD2. The ends lost 1 base at V and 6 bases at J; junction bases unmatched: 5. The CDR3 has 15 residues. CDR1 is LGHNA and CDR2 is YNFKEQ in the germline V gene. The DNA of the CDR3 is TGTGCCAGCAGCCAAGCCAGCGGGGGTTTCAATGAGCAGTTCTTC. Residues: CASSQASGGFNEQFF.

Only a few counts were recorded for this clone. The V and J genes are TRBV30 and TRBJ1-3, with D uncertain. CDR3 length: 13 residues. V gave up 3 bases and J gave up 8 bases, with 14 bases separating them. Germline CDR1 and CDR2: GTSNPN and SVGIG (reference sequence). For the CDR3, the DNA is TGTGCCTGGAGATTTTTCGGGAGACACACCATATATTTT. This sequence encodes CAWRFFGRHTIYF.

This clone showed up just a few times. For the CDR3, the DNA is TGTGCCAGCAGTTTTTTGCACCCAAGGGCCGGGGAGCTGTTTTTT. Its protein is CASSFLHPRAGELFF. The chain uses TRBV27 and TRBJ2-2, with unresolved D. Germline loops: CDR1 MNHEY, CDR2 SMNVEV (reference sequence). The CDR3 runs to 15 residues. V was cut by 3 bases and J by 6 bases, with 14 bases left in between.

This sequence joins TRBV9 and TRBJ2-1; no clear D. Germline values: CDR1 SGDLS, CDR2 YYNGEE. This CDR3 is built from 15 residues. Between the trimmed V and J ends, which lost 0 bases and 4 bases, there was a span of 11 bases. The CDR3 nucleotides are TGTGCCAGCAGCGTAGGGGTCCCTACGTACAATGAGCAGTTCTTC. Its translation is CASSVGVPTYNEQFF.

Concerning this clone itself: One end of the junction is discordant with germline, which a read error may explain. The rearrangement links TRBV29-1 to TRBJ2-3; 10 positions match TRBD2. CDR3 size: 16 residues. Germline CDR1 SQVTM, CDR2 ANQGSEA. The CDR3 region has the DNA TGCAGCGCTGAAAGGACTAGCGGAATTTACACAGATACGCAGTATTTT. Protein sequence: CSAERTSGIYTDTQYF.